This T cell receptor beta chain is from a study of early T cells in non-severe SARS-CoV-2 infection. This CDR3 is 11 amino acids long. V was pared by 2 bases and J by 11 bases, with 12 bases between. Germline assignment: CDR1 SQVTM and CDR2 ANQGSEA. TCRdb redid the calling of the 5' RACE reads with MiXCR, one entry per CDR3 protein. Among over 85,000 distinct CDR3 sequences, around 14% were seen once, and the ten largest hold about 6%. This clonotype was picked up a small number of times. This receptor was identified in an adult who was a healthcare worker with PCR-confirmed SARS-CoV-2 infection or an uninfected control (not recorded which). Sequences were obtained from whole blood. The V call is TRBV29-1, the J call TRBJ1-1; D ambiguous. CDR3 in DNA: TGCAGCGTTGAACGGGCAGCCTCGGCTTTCTTT. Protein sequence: CSVERAASAFF.